These 25 T cell receptor beta chains were sequenced from one sample in a study of T cell repertoires in cytomegalovirus infection. These receptors' antigens are unknown. MiXCR, applied by TCRdb to the reads, yields one record per CDR3 protein. Of nearly 700,000 distinct CDR3 sequences in the sample, roughly 36% were seen once. The sequencing here drew on cultured PBMCs, taken from culture after CMV antigen stimulation. The receptors stem from a human donor in good health (CMV status not recorded). Some clones in this sample may be carry-over from other donors' samples.

This clonotype occurred a few times. The chain is built from TRBV7-9 and TRBJ2-5; the match to TRBD2 covers 8 bases. J lost 1 base, V lost 3 bases, and 4 bases had no gene match. The CDR3 length is 15 residues. From germline, CDR1 is SEHNR and CDR2 FQNEAQ (reference sequence). As DNA, the CDR3 is TGTGCCAGCAGCTTGGTAGGACTAGCCCAAGAGACCCAGTACTTC. Encoded protein: CASSLVGLAQETQYF.

At least ten counts were recorded for this clonotype. For the CDR3, the DNA is TGTGCCAGCAGCAGACTAGACCAGCCCCAGCATTTT. Its translation is CASSRLDQPQHF. The J gene is TRBJ1-5, the V gene TRBV7-2; D gene ambiguous. Trimming stripped 5 bases from V and 7 bases from J, with 9 bases between. CDR1 SGHTA and CDR2 FQGNSA come from the germline V gene. The CDR3 runs 12 residues.

V usage is TRBV19 and J usage is TRBJ1-6; no firm D call. The CDR3 is 14 residues long. Germline CDR1 reads LNHDA; CDR2 reads SQIVND (reference sequence). V lost 8 bases, J lost 5 bases, and 13 bases lay in between. The CDR3: CASGPGLDNSPLHF. The CDR3, as DNA: TGTGCCAGTGGGCCGGGCCTTGATAATTCACCCCTCCACTTT.

The chain has TRBV27 and TRBJ2-1; 8 positions agree with TRBD2. After removal of 6 bases from V and 9 bases from J, the junction contained 7 bases not matched to a gene. The V gene's germline CDR1 is MNHEY and CDR2 SMNVEV (reference sequence). The CDR3 totals 13 residues. CDR3: CASRSGAGGEQFF. In DNA, the CDR3 is TGTGCCAGCAGGTCTGGGGCGGGGGGTGAGCAGTTCTTC.

This chain connects TRBV19 to TRBJ1-1; 8 nucleotides align to TRBD1. V lost 3 bases, J lost 3 bases, and 6 bases stayed unmatched. Germline V gives CDR1 LNHDA, CDR2 SQIVND (reference sequence). The CDR3 loop spans 15 amino acids. The CDR3 is CASSITGTGDTEAFF. The CDR3 coding sequence is TGTGCCAGTAGTATCACCGGGACAGGCGACACTGAAGCTTTCTTT. The full variable domain, with the rest looked up from reference TRBV19 and TRBJ1-1, is DGGITQSPKYLFRKEGQNVTLSCEQNLNHDAMYWYRQDPGQGLRLIYYSQIVNDFQKGDIAEGYSVSREKKESFPLTVTSAQKNPTAFYLCASSITGTGDTEAFFGQGTRLTVV.

The chain recombines TRBV11-2 with TRBJ2-5; D is possibly TRBD1 or TRBD2 (5 bases each). Per germline, CDR1 SGHAT and CDR2 FQNNGV. The CDR3 sequence is 16 residues long. Trimming left V 4 bases short and J 4 bases short, with 19 bases between. The CDR3 reads CASSYYSRDPRETQYF. The DNA of the CDR3 is TGTGCCAGCAGCTATTACTCCCGGGACCCCCGAGAGACCCAGTACTTC.

The J gene is TRBJ2-7, the V gene TRBV11-2; D unresolved. Per the germline V gene, CDR1 is SGHAT and CDR2 is FQNNGV. Trimming took off 5 bases at V and 6 bases at J, with 11 bases between the two ends. This CDR3 contains 12 residues. This chain's CDR3 is CASSLDDSEQYF. In nucleotides, the CDR3 is TGTGCCAGCAGCCTCGACGATTCCGAGCAGTACTTC.

The chain couples TRBV7-2 to TRBJ2-6; 8 bases align to TRBD2. The CDR3 loop spans 17 amino acids. Germline V gives CDR1 SGHTA, CDR2 FQGNSA. Unmatched junction bases numbered 10, after V lost 5 bases and J lost 4 bases. As DNA, the CDR3 is TGTGCCAGCAGCCCGAGGTGGACTAGCCTCGGGGCCAACGTCCTGACTTTC. It specifies CASSPRWTSLGANVLTF.

The chain combines TRBV4-1 with TRBJ2-5, with 11 bases lining up with TRBD2. The CDR3 runs to 15 residues. The V gene's germline CDR1 is MGHRA and CDR2 YSYEKL. V trimming: 2 bases; J trimming: 5 bases; junction bases outside the gene matches: 4. The CDR3 spells CASSQPASGRETQYF. CDR3 nucleotide sequence: TGCGCCAGCAGCCAACCGGCTAGCGGGAGGGAGACCCAGTACTTC.

In its sample, this clonotype was seen a few times. V is TRBV6-5 and J is TRBJ2-3; 16 nucleotides line up with TRBD2. The CDR3 runs 18 residues. CDR1 and CDR2 (germline): MNHEY, SVGAGI. The V and J ends lost 5 bases and 5 bases, in that order; junction bases with no gene match: 10. CDR3 nucleotide sequence: TGTGCCAGCAGTGCCGGGACTAGCGGGAGGGAAGTGAAAGATACGCAGTATTTT. Its protein is CASSAGTSGREVKDTQYF.

This clonotype was seen at least ten times. CDR3 protein: CASSFRAGTSSYEQYF. The CDR3 bases are TGTGCCAGCAGCTTTAGGGCTGGGACGAGCTCCTACGAGCAGTACTTC. The V call is TRBV7-2, the J call TRBJ2-7; the D call may be TRBD1 or TRBD2 (5 bases each). The CDR3 is 16 amino acids. Germline V gene data show CDR1 as SGHTA and CDR2 as FQGNSA. The V and J ends lost 3 bases and 0 bases respectively, with 15 bases between them.

This clonotype appeared a single time. The V call is TRBV18, the J call TRBJ2-7; 9 nucleotides match TRBD2. The CDR3 totals 15 residues. Trimming at V came to 0 bases and at J to 7 bases, leaving 7 bases not matched to a gene. Germline V CDR1 and CDR2: KGHSH, LQKENI. The CDR3 sequence: CASSPPRAAGGEQYF. In nucleotides, the CDR3 is TGTGCCAGCTCACCACCGCGGGCGGCGGGAGGGGAGCAGTACTTC.

The genes are TRBV9 and TRBJ2-3; D is unclear. Germline lookup yields CDR1 SGDLS and CDR2 YYNGEE. The CDR3 has 13 amino acids. Trimming cost V 0 bases and J 3 bases, with 5 bases left between them. The CDR3 DNA reads as TGTGCCAGCAGCGTAGACCGGACAGATACGCAGTATTTT. Translation: CASSVDRTDTQYF. Using reference TRBV9 and TRBJ2-3 for the parts outside the CDR3, the full variable domain is DSGVTQTPKHLITATGQRVTLRCSPRSGDLSVYWYQQSLDQGLQFLIQYYNGEERAKGNILERFSAQQFPDLHSELNLSSLELGDSALYFCASSVDRTDTQYFGPGTRLTVL.

This rearrangement joins TRBV25-1 to TRBJ2-7; D is possibly TRBD1 (6 bases). Germline assignment: CDR1 MGHDK and CDR2 SYGVNS. V was clipped by 2 bases and J by 4 bases, with 15 bases between them. The CDR3 extends over 15 amino acids. The CDR3 DNA sequence: TGTGCCAGCAGTGAAGGCAGGGGCCTGGGGTACGAGCAGTACTTC. It yields the protein CASSEGRGLGYEQYF.

V usage is TRBV20-1 and J usage is TRBJ2-5; 8 nucleotides match TRBD1. Losses at the gene ends were 3 bases for V and 4 bases for J; bases not matched to a gene: 1. This CDR3 has 12 amino acids. CDR1 DFQATT and CDR2 SNEGSKA come from the germline V gene (reference sequence). CDR3 nucleotide sequence: TGCAGTGCTAGCGACAGGGGAGAGACCCAGTACTTC. Translation: CSASDRGETQYF.

The rearrangement joins TRBV11-2 to TRBJ2-7; a possible D gene is TRBD2 (5 bases). The CDR3 length is 13 residues. The germline gives CDR1 SGHAT, CDR2 FQNNGV. V shed 2 bases and J shed 7 bases, with 12 bases lying between them. The CDR3: CASSLSRVEEQYF. In DNA form, the CDR3 reads TGTGCCAGCAGCTTATCGAGGGTAGAAGAGCAGTACTTC.

This clonotype was counted many times. V and J are TRBV7-2 and TRBJ1-2, with D uncertain. The CDR3 runs to 13 residues. The germline V and J ends were trimmed by 3 bases and 1 base, with 6 bases remaining between them. CDR1 and CDR2 from the germline V gene are SGHTA and FQGNSA. CDR3 DNA: TGTGCCAGCAGCTTCGGAATTAACTATGGCTACACCTTC. Protein product: CASSFGINYGYTF.

This clonotype was seen many times. The rearrangement links TRBV7-8 to TRBJ1-4; 7 bases line up with TRBD1. This CDR3 is 18 amino acids long. Trimming took 5 bases from V and 0 from J; bases not matched to a gene: 12. CDR1 is SGHVS, CDR2 FQNEAQ, per germline. CDR3 nucleotides: TGTGCCAGCAGCAAGGGGGGCGGGACAGCTGCAACTAATGAAAAACTGTTTTTT. Translating gives CASSKGGGTAATNEKLFF.

In its sample, this clonotype was seen many times. The chain couples TRBV7-2 to TRBJ2-7; 8 nucleotides match TRBD1. The CDR3 consists of 14 residues. The ends lost 2 bases at V and 6 bases at J; junction bases unmatched: 6. In germline, CDR1 is SGHTA, CDR2 FQGNSA. CDR3 in DNA: TGTGCCAGCAGCTTACAGGGGGCGTTAGCCGAGCAGTACTTC. Its translation is CASSLQGALAEQYF.

The chain links TRBV12-3 or TRBV12-4 to TRBJ1-3; D gene unclear. CDR3 length equals 12 residues. Deletions cut 1 base from V and 8 bases from J, with 6 bases between. In DNA form, the CDR3 reads TGTGCCAGCAGTTTAGAATGGGACACCATATATTTT. Protein product: CASSLEWDTIYF.

The rearrangement links TRBV7-2 to TRBJ2-7; 10 nucleotides match TRBD2. The length of the CDR3 is 16 residues. The germline V gene encodes CDR1 SGHTA and CDR2 FQGNSA. V lost 2 bases, J lost 0 bases, and 4 bases stayed unmatched. For the CDR3, the DNA is TGTGCCAGCAGCTTATCCCGGACTAGCGGCTCCTACGAGCAGTACTTC. It is translated as CASSLSRTSGSYEQYF.

There are many counts of this clonotype. The V call is TRBV7-2, the J call TRBJ2-5; 15 positions match TRBD2. This CDR3 has 15 residues. The V gene end was trimmed by 4 bases and the J gene end by 7 bases; junction bases not matched to a gene: 4. Germline-derived CDR1 and CDR2 are SGHTA and FQGNSA. The CDR3 sequence: CASSWGTSGGLTQYF. The CDR3 region has the DNA TGTGCCAGCAGCTGGGGGACTAGCGGGGGGTTGACCCAGTACTTC. Complete variable domain (other parts from reference TRBV7-2 and TRBJ2-5): GAGVSQSPSNKVTEKGKDVELRCDPISGHTALYWYRQSLGQGLEFLIYFQGNSAPDKSGLPSDRFSAERTGGSVSTLTIQRTQQEDSAVYLCASSWGTSGGLTQYFGPGTRLLVL.

In this sample, this clonotype turned up a few times. V usage is TRBV12-3 or TRBV12-4 and J usage is TRBJ2-2; TRBD2 is a possible D gene (6 bases). This CDR3 has 15 residues. The germline V and J ends were trimmed by 4 bases and 6 bases, with 15 bases remaining between them. CDR3 loop: CASSSAGRMAGELFF. The CDR3 nucleotides are TGTGCCAGCAGTTCGGCAGGGAGGATGGCCGGGGAGCTGTTTTTT.

V and J are TRBV5-1 and TRBJ2-3; D is possibly TRBD1 or TRBD2 (5 bases each). This CDR3 spans 15 amino acids. The germline gives CDR1 SGHRS, CDR2 YFSETQ. The germline V and J ends were trimmed by 0 bases and 4 bases, with 12 bases remaining between them. CDR3 nucleotide sequence: TGCGCCAGCAGCTTGGATCTCCGGGGCGCAGATACGCAGTATTTT. Its translation is CASSLDLRGADTQYF.

The chain couples TRBV2 to TRBJ2-7; possible D gene TRBD2, 5 bases. CDR3 length equals 12 residues. V lost 10 bases and J lost 6, with 16 bases in between. Germline V gene sequence: CDR1 SNHLY, CDR2 FYNNEI. DNA of the CDR3: TGTGCCACCGCCGAAGGAGGTGGCGAGCAGTACTTC. This codes for CATAEGGGEQYF.